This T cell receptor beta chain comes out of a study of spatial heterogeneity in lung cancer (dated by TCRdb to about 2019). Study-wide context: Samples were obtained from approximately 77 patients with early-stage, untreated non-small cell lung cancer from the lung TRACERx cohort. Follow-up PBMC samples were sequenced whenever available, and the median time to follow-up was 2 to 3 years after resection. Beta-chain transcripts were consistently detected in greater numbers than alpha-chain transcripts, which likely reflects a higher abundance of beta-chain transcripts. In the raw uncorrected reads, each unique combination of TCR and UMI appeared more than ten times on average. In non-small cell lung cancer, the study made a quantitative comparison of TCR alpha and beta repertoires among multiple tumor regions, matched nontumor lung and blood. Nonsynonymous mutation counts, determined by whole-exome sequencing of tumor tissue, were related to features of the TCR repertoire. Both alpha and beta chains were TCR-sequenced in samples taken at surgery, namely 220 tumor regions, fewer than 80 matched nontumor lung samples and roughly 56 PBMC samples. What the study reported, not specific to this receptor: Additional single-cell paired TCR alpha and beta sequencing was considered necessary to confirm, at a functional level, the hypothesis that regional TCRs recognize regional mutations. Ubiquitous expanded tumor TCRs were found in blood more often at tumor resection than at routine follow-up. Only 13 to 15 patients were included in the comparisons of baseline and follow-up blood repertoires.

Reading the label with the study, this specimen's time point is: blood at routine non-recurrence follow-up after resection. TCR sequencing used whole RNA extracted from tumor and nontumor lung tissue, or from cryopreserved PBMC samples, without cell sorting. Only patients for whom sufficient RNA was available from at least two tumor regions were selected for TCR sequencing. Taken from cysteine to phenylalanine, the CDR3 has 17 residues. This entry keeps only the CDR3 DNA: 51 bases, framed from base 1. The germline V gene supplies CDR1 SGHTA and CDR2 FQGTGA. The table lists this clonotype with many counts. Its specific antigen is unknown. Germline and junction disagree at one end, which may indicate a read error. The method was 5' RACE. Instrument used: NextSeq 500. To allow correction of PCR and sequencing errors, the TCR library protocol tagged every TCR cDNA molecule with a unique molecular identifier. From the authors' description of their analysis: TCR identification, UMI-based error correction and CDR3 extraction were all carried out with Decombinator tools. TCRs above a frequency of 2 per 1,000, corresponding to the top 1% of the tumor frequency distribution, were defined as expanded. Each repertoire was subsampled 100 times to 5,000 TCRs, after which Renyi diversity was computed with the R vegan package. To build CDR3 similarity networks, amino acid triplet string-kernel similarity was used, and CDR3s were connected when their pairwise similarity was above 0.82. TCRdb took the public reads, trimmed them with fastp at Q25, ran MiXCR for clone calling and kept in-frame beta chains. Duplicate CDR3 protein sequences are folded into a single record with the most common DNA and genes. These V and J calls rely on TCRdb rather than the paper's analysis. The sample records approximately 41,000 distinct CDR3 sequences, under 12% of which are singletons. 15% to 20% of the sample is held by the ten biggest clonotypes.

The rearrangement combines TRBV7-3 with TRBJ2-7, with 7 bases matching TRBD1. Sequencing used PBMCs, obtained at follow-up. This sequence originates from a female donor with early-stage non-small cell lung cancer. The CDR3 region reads CASSLTDRDRDSYEQYF. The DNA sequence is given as TGTGCCAGCAGCCTAACGGACCGGGACAGAGACTCCTACGAGCAGTACTTC.